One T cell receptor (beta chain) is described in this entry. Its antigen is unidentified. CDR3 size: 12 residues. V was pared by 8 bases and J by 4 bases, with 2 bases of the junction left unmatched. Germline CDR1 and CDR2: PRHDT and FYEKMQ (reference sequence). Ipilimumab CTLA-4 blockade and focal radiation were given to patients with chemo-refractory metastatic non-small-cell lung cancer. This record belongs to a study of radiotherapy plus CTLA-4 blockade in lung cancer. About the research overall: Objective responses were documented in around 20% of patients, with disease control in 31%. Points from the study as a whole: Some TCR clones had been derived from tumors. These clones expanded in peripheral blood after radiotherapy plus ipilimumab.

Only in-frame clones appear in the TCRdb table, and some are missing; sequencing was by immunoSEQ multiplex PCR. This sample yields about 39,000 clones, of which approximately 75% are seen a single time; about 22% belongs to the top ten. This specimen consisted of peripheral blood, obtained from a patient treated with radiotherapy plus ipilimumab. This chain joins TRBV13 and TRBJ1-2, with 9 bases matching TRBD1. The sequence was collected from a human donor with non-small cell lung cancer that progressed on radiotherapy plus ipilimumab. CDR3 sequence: CASEDRGYGYTF. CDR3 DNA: TGTGCCAGCGAGGACAGGGGCTATGGCTACACCTTC.